The T cell receptor beta chain under discussion was sequenced for a study of OX40 agonist ivuxolimab in advanced cancers. The V gene's germline CDR1 is GTSNPN and CDR2 SVGIG (reference sequence). The length of the CDR3 is 14 residues. The trim removed 0 bases at V and 8 bases at J, leaving 5 bases unmatched. Sequenced by immunoSEQ multiplex PCR; TCRdb stores in-frame clones only, minus some. Of under 80,000 clones detected, 85% to 90% appear once; the ten largest clones hold around 0.95%. The rearrangement uses TRBV30 and TRBJ1-4; 8 bases match TRBD1. This specimen was CD4+ or CD8+ T cells sorted from blood, taken in a trial of the OX40 agonist ivuxolimab. This TCR came from an adult with an advanced solid tumor such as melanoma, head and neck, liver or kidney cancer. The CDR3 DNA follows: TGTGCCTGGAGTGTACAGGGGACAGGAGAAAAACTGTTTTTT. Translating it yields CAWSVQGTGEKLFF.